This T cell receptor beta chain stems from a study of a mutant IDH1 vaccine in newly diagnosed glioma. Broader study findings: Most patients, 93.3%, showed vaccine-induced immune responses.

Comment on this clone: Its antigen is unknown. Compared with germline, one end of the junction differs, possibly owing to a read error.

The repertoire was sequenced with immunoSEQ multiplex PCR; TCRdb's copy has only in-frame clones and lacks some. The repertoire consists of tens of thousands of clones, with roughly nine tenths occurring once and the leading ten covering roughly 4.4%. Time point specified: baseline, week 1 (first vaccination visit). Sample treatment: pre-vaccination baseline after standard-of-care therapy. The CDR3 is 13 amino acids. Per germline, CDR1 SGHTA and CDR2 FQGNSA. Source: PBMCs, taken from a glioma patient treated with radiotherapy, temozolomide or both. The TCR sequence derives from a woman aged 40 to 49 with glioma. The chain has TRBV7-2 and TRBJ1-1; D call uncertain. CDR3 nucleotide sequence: TGTGCCAGCAGCCTAAGGCTGAAAACTGAAGCTTTCTTT. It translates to CASSLRLKTEAFF.